This passage covers 16 T cell receptor beta chains from one sample sequenced in a study of multiple sclerosis patients with progressive multifocal leukoencephalopathy. Assay: immunoSEQ multiplex PCR; the TCRdb copy retains only in-frame clones and omits some. In the table there are 25,000 to 35,000 clones, 89% of which are singletons. The time point: about six months of natalizumab therapy. Sample: PBMCs, taken from a patient treated with natalizumab. The receptors were gathered from a human donor with multiple sclerosis.

The chain couples TRBV5-4 to TRBJ1-3, with 8 bases that match TRBD1. The V gene's germline CDR1 is SGHNT and CDR2 YYREEE (reference sequence). V lost 3 bases to trimming and J lost 3 bases; unmatched junction nucleotides: 8. The CDR3 has 16 residues. CDR3 sequence (DNA): TGTGCCAGCAGCTCCACAGGACAGGGTAATGGAAACACCATATATTTT. Translation gives CASSSTGQGNGNTIYF.

The chain carries TRBV4-3 and TRBJ1-1; 7 bases fit TRBD1. CDR1 is LGHNA, CDR2 YSLEER, per germline. The CDR3 spans 16 residues. After removal of 0 bases from V and 5 bases from J, the junction contained 9 bases not matched to a gene. This chain's CDR3 is CASSQESRGRDTEAFF. The CDR3 coding sequence is TGCGCCAGCAGCCAAGAGAGTAGGGGGCGAGATACTGAAGCTTTCTTT.

This clone was detected a few times. The chain recombines TRBV10-3 with TRBJ2-1; weak D call: TRBD2 (5 bases). Trimming took off 0 bases at V and 2 bases at J, with 8 bases between the two ends. CDR1 ENHRY and CDR2 SYGVKD come from the germline V gene. The CDR3 has 15 amino acids. CDR3 DNA sequence: TGTGCCATCAGTGAGTCGATGACTACCTACAATGAGCAGTTCTTC. This translates into CAISESMTTYNEQFF.

The V call is TRBV5-4, the J call TRBJ2-1; a weak D match, TRBD2 (6 bases). The CDR3 runs to 15 residues. The germline gives CDR1 SGHNT, CDR2 YYREEE (reference sequence). V lost 1 base to trimming and J lost 3 bases, with 11 bases between them. CDR3 DNA sequence: TGTGCCAGCAGCTTGAGGGCGGGGTTCTACAATGAGCAGTTCTTC. Amino acids: CASSLRAGFYNEQFF. The whole variable domain, remainder taken from reference TRBV5-4 and TRBJ2-1, is ETGVTQSPTHLIKTRGQQVTLRCSSQSGHNTVSWYQQALGQGPQFIFQYYREEENGRGNFPPRFSGLQFPNYSSELNVNALELDDSALYLCASSLRAGFYNEQFFGPGTRLTVL.

The chain employs TRBV27 and TRBJ1-1; TRBD1 aligns across 7 bases. There are 13 residues in the CDR3. Germline V gene data show CDR1 as MNHEY and CDR2 as SMNVEV (reference sequence). With 6 bases clipped from V and 3 bases from J, the junction kept 4 bases outside the gene matches. CDR3 nucleotides: TGTGCCAGCAGCTTCGACAGGGACACTGAAGCTTTCTTT. The encoded protein is CASSFDRDTEAFF.

V gene TRBV6-5 combines with J gene TRBJ2-7, with TRBD1 matching 7 bases. The CDR3 is 15 residues long. V lost 6 bases, J lost 4 bases, and 12 bases stayed unmatched. Germline CDR1 and CDR2: MNHEY and SVGAGI. The CDR3, as DNA: TGTGCCAGCAGCCCGACCTTGACAGGGTCTTACGAGCAGTACTTC. Its protein is CASSPTLTGSYEQYF.

The V gene is TRBV29-1, the J gene TRBJ2-5; 7 bases are shared with TRBD2. This CDR3 region has 14 residues. J was trimmed by 5 bases and V by 7 bases; bases with no gene match: 13. Germline V gene data show CDR1 as SQVTM and CDR2 as ANQGSEA. The CDR3 reads CSGGLREPVETQYF. The CDR3 DNA sequence: TGCAGCGGTGGGTTGCGGGAGCCCGTTGAGACCCAGTACTTC.

The genes are TRBV7-2 and TRBJ1-5, with a tentative D call TRBD1 (5 bases). Germline lookup yields CDR1 SGHTA and CDR2 FQGNSA. The CDR3 has 12 residues. V lost 1 base, J lost 8 bases, and 6 bases lay in between. The CDR3 loop reads CASSLVGEPQHF. CDR3 coding DNA: TGTGCCAGCAGCTTAGTAGGGGAGCCCCAGCATTTT.

This chain uses TRBV4-3 with TRBJ2-7; 7 nucleotides match TRBD1. This CDR3 is built from 15 residues. J gave up 3 bases and V 2 bases, and 7 bases lay outside the gene matches. The germline CDR1 and CDR2 sequences are LGHNA and YSLEER. CDR3 residues: CASSQRGGGGYEQYF. Written as DNA, the CDR3 is TGCGCCAGCAGCCAACGAGGGGGCGGAGGCTACGAGCAGTACTTC.

The chain couples TRBV21-1 to TRBJ2-4; the DNA was not compared with TRBD2, the D call given in the table. TRBV21-1 is a known pseudogene. The CDR3 contains 12 residues. The CDR3 DNA follows: TGTGCCAGCAGCAAAGAGAGACTAGAACACTACTTC. Protein product: CASSKERLEHYF.

V is TRBV18 and J is TRBJ1-2; no clear D gene. The CDR3 has 14 amino acids. V dropped 3 bases and J dropped 4 bases, with 12 bases sitting between them. Germline CDR1 is KGHSH and CDR2 is LQKENI. The CDR3 loop is CASSPGVGLYGYTF. The CDR3 DNA follows: TGTGCCAGCTCACCTGGTGTAGGGCTCTATGGCTACACCTTC.

This clone was recorded once. This chain uses TRBV7-2 with TRBJ1-1; D is undetermined. The ends were cut back, 7 bases at V and 3 bases at J, with 12 bases in the middle. This CDR3 is 13 amino acids long. Germline assignment: CDR1 SGHTA and CDR2 FQGNSA. CDR3 residues: CASKKFQDTEAFF. CDR3 nucleotides: TGTGCCAGCAAGAAGTTTCAAGACACTGAAGCTTTCTTT.

This sequence joins TRBV28 and TRBJ1-1, with D hard to call. The germline gives CDR1 MDHEN, CDR2 SYDVKM. This CDR3 is 15 amino acids long. Deletions cut 1 base from V and 5 bases from J, with 14 bases between. This CDR3 reads CASSLSTPGGTEAFF. The CDR3 coding sequence is TGTGCCAGCAGTTTATCTACGCCGGGAGGGACTGAAGCTTTCTTT.

The gene calls are TRBV11-2 and TRBJ2-2; 8 nucleotides agree with TRBD1. V lost 4 bases, J lost 3 bases, and 4 bases stayed unmatched. The CDR3 spans 15 residues. CDR1 SGHAT and CDR2 FQNNGV come from the germline V gene. CDR3 nucleotides: TGTGCCAGCAGCTCCCAGGGGGCGGACACCGGGGAGCTGTTTTTT. Translation gives CASSSQGADTGELFF.

There are a few counts of this clone. This chain connects TRBV6-1 to TRBJ1-2; 11 bases are shared with TRBD1. Germline values: CDR1 MNHNS, CDR2 SASEGT. V was clipped by 4 bases and J by 0 bases; unmatched bases: 7. The CDR3 consists of 17 residues. The CDR3, as DNA: TGTGCCAGCAGTGGCGCCACGGGACAGGGGGCTAACTATGGCTACACCTTC. Translating gives CASSGATGQGANYGYTF.

The genes are TRBV5-1 and TRBJ1-2; D possibly corresponds to TRBD1 (6 bases). Germline CDR1 reads SGHRS; CDR2 reads YFSETQ. CDR3 size: 14 residues. V gave up 3 bases and J gave up 6 bases, with 15 bases separating them. CDR3 sequence reads: CASSSTNRDHGYTF. DNA for the CDR3: TGCGCCAGCAGCTCGACTAACAGGGATCATGGCTACACCTTC.